These T cell receptor beta chains were read from a single sample in a study of cytomegalovirus exposure and HLA in healthy donors. Generated by immunoSEQ multiplex PCR, the TCRdb table keeps only in-frame clones and is missing some. The data contain about 120,000 clones, roughly 79% of them singletons. Sequencing used PBMCs. These receptors all come from a woman aged 18-30 years in good health and CMV-seronegative. The CDR3 runs from the conserved cysteine through the conserved F or W. Fields, in order: D gene, V gene, clone size, J gene, CDR3 protein, CDR3 DNA. A D gene is named only where the DNA matches it firmly. Clone size is shown for a subset of rows, as once, few, many or a class of expanded clone.

.	TRBV30	.	TRBJ2-1	CAWTRGATEQFF	TGTGCCTGGACACGGGGGGCAACCGAGCAGTTCTTC
TRBD1	TRBV19	.	TRBJ1-5	CASSPGPTGGNQPQHF	TGTGCCAGTAGTCCCGGGCCGACAGGGGGCAATCAGCCCCAGCATTTT
TRBD1	TRBV29-1	.	TRBJ1-2	CSVEERGDRGGGYTF	TGCAGCGTTGAAGAGAGGGGCGACAGGGGAGGAGGCTACACCTTC
TRBD1	TRBV10-3	.	TRBJ2-5	CAIRGTDRGETQYF	TGTGCCATCCGGGGGACAGACAGGGGTGAGACCCAGTACTTC
.	TRBV27	.	TRBJ1-5	CASSLGSNQPQHF	TGTGCCAGCAGTCTCGGGTCCAATCAGCCCCAGCATTTT
TRBD2	TRBV5-1	.	TRBJ2-1	CASTSGGGNEQFF	TGCGCCAGCACCTCCGGGGGGGGCAATGAGCAGTTCTTC
TRBD1	TRBV19	.	TRBJ1-1	CASSRFSRDRGQGFTEAFF	TGTGCCAGTAGTCGATTTTCCCGGGACAGGGGGCAAGGGTTTACTGAAGCTTTCTTT
.	TRBV5-6	.	TRBJ1-5	CASSFLRPIGGSQPQHF	TGTGCCAGCAGCTTTTTACGACCGATCGGCGGTAGTCAGCCCCAGCATTTT
.	TRBV5-1	.	TRBJ2-3	CASSPADTQYF	TGCGCCAGCAGCCCGGCAGATACGCAGTATTTT
TRBD1	TRBV9	.	TRBJ1-6	CASSFTGEFNSPLHF	TGTGCCAGCAGCTTTACAGGGGAATTTAATTCACCCCTCCACTTT
TRBD2	TRBV5-1	.	TRBJ2-5	CASSSGTSGGLETQYF	TGCGCCAGCAGCTCCGGGACTAGCGGGGGCCTAGAGACCCAGTACTTC
.	TRBV28	.	TRBJ1-6	CASSSLSSHSPLHF	TGTGCCAGCAGTTCTCTTAGCTCGCACTCACCCCTCCACTTT
.	TRBV5-1	.	TRBJ1-2	CASSLAPGANYGYTF	TGCGCCAGCAGCTTGGCCCCAGGGGCAAACTATGGCTACACCTTC
TRBD2	TRBV11-2	.	TRBJ2-7	CASSPINRGGGTYEQYF	TGTGCCAGCAGTCCTATAAACCGCGGGGGTGGGACCTACGAGCAGTACTTC
.	TRBV28	once	TRBJ1-1	CASLVGQGFTEAFF	TGTGCCAGCTTGGTCGGGCAGGGGTTCACTGAAGCTTTCTTT
TRBD1	TRBV18	.	TRBJ1-1	CASSQITGGTEAFF	TGTGCCAGCTCACAAATCACAGGGGGCACTGAAGCTTTCTTT
.	TRBV2	.	TRBJ2-3	CASSALLSGTDTQYF	TGTGCCAGCAGTGCCCTACTCAGCGGCACAGATACGCAGTATTTT
.	TRBV18	.	TRBJ1-1	CASSANYRENTEAFF	TGTGCCAGCTCAGCGAACTACAGGGAGAACACTGAAGCTTTCTTT
.	TRBV29-1	few	TRBJ1-1	CSVEQRGGMNTEAFF	TGCAGCGTTGAACAACGAGGGGGAATGAACACTGAAGCTTTCTTT
.	TRBV5-4	.	TRBJ2-7	CASSSVYEQYF	TGTGCCAGCAGCTCCGTATACGAGCAGTACTTC
.	TRBV19	.	TRBJ1-2	CATSTTANYGYTF	TGTGCCACCTCGACGACAGCTAACTATGGCTACACCTTC
.	TRBV2	few	TRBJ1-4	CASSELAAEKLFF	TGTGCCAGCAGTGAGTTGGCCGCTGAAAAACTGTTTTTT
TRBD1	TRBV28	.	TRBJ1-2	CASSLATGGFRSYGYTF	TGTGCCAGCAGCCTGGCGACAGGGGGTTTTCGTAGCTATGGCTACACCTTC
.	TRBV6-5	.	TRBJ1-6	CASSYFSGLNSPLHF	TGTGCCAGCAGTTACTTCTCTGGACTGAATTCACCCCTCCACTTT
TRBD1	TRBV6-5	.	TRBJ1-6	CASSYSPEGAVRALHF	TGTGCCAGCAGTTACTCCCCCGAGGGGGCGGTTCGGGCCCTCCACTTT
.	TRBV5-1	.	TRBJ2-7	CASSFGDNVYEQYF	TGCGCCAGCAGCTTTGGGGACAATGTCTACGAGCAGTACTTC
.	TRBV29-1	.	TRBJ1-2	CSAVTPRVSGGYTF	TGCAGCGCCGTGACTCCACGGGTGTCCGGGGGCTACACCTTC
.	TRBV12-2	.	TRBJ2-7	CASRLVGRDCYEQYF	TGTGCAAGTCGCTTAGTAGGTCGGGATTGTTACGAGCAGTACTTC
TRBD1	TRBV7-8	few	TRBJ1-4	CASSLAFRTGGAGNEKLFF	TGTGCCAGCAGCTTAGCTTTCAGGACAGGGGGCGCCGGTAATGAAAAACTGTTTTTT
TRBD2	TRBV2	.	TRBJ2-7	CASSEARGGLPSYEQYF	TGTGCCAGCAGTGAAGCTCGGGGGGGGCTACCCTCCTACGAGCAGTACTTC
.	TRBV6-5	few	TRBJ1-2	CASSYSRENPYGYTF	TGTGCCAGCAGTTACTCCCGGGAAAATCCCTATGGCTACACCTTC
.	TRBV28	.	TRBJ2-7	CASSFWGYEQYF	TGTGCCAGCAGTTTTTGGGGCTACGAGCAGTACTTC
.	TRBV19	few	TRBJ2-6	CASSITGGANVLTF	TGTGCCAGTAGTATTACGGGTGGGGCCAACGTCCTGACTTTC
TRBD1	TRBV7-7	.	TRBJ2-5	CASSVRQGVAETQYF	TGTGCTAGCAGCGTCCGACAGGGAGTAGCAGAGACCCAGTACTTC
TRBD2	TRBV5-6	few	TRBJ2-1	CASSRGGAGTGDEQFF	TGTGCCAGCAGCCGCGGGGGAGCGGGGACGGGGGATGAGCAGTTCTTC
.	TRBV7-9	.	TRBJ1-4	CASSFEGKLFF	TGTGCCAGCAGCTTCGAGGGAAAACTGTTTTTT
.	TRBV28	few	TRBJ1-1	CASSFQQHEAFF	TGTGCCAGCAGTTTTCAACAGCATGAAGCTTTCTTT
.	TRBV6-1	.	TRBJ2-5	CASGRGETQYF	TGTGCCAGCGGTCGGGGAGAGACCCAGTACTTC
.	TRBV4-2	.	TRBJ1-2	CASSQAGLPTYGYTF	TGTGCCAGCAGCCAAGCAGGTTTACCAACTTATGGCTACACCTTC
TRBD1	TRBV5-4	few	TRBJ2-7	CASSFPGQGYEQYF	TGTGCCAGCAGCTTTCCGGGACAGGGCTACGAGCAGTACTTC
TRBD1	TRBV28	.	TRBJ1-2	CASRPTRTGMDGYTF	TGTGCCAGCAGACCTACTAGGACAGGGATGGACGGCTACACCTTC
.	TRBV6-1	.	TRBJ1-2	CASSEGTALYGYTF	TGTGCCAGCAGTGAAGGGACAGCCTTGTATGGCTACACCTTC
TRBD2	TRBV12-5	once	TRBJ2-1	CASGPPGGNNEQFF	TGTGCTAGTGGACCCCCGGGGGGAAACAATGAGCAGTTCTTC
TRBD2	TRBV6-6	.	TRBJ2-2	CASIRGDSDGELFF	TGTGCCAGCATCCGGGGGGACTCGGACGGGGAGCTGTTTTTT
TRBD1	TRBV6-5	.	TRBJ1-3	CASSSGGGNTIYF	TGTGCCAGCAGTTCAGGGGGCGGAAACACCATATATTTT
TRBD2	TRBV2	medium-sized	TRBJ2-6	CASSELFRFTSGAETSGANVLTF	TGTGCCAGCAGTGAATTATTTCGCTTTACTAGCGGTGCTGAAACCTCTGGGGCCAACGTCCTGACTTTC
.	TRBV6-1	.	TRBJ1-6	CASSERFGQGSSYNSPLHF	TGTGCCAGCAGTGAAAGGTTTGGGCAGGGATCATCCTATAATTCACCCCTCCACTTT
TRBD1	TRBV29-1	.	TRBJ1-2	CSAGTGGNYGYTF	TGCAGCGCAGGGACAGGGGGTAACTATGGCTACACCTTC
.	TRBV25-1	.	TRBJ2-2	CASSELGGSNTGELFF	TGTGCCAGCAGTGAATTGGGGGGTTCGAACACCGGGGAGCTGTTTTTT
TRBD1	TRBV7-9	once	TRBJ2-7	CASRNITGVQYF	TGTGCCAGCAGAAATATTACAGGGGTGCAGTACTTC
.	TRBV9	once	TRBJ2-1	CASSVAEGLQKQFF	TGTGCCAGCAGCGTAGCTGAAGGACTCCAGAAGCAGTTCTTC